This record covers a single T cell receptor beta chain. The trim removed 11 bases at V and 2 bases at J, leaving 17 bases unmatched. The germline V gene has CDR1 MDHEN and CDR2 SYDVKM. This CDR3 has 16 residues. This specimen comes from a study of T cell repertoires in cytomegalovirus infection. TCRdb recomputed calls from the reads with MiXCR, one row per CDR3 protein. The sample lists around 130,000 distinct CDR3 sequences, roughly 9% occurring once. Input material: PBMCs. V gene TRBV28 combines with J gene TRBJ1-1; TRBD1 aligns across 7 bases. The receptor was isolated from a human donor in good health (CMV status not recorded). Some clones in this sample may be carry-over from other donors' samples. CDR3 sequence (DNA): TGTGCCTCCCGGGGAGGGGGCAGGGTGGAAAACACTGAAGCTTTCTTT. Amino acid sequence: CASRGGGRVENTEAFF.